This T cell receptor beta chain appears in the sequencing data of a study of siplizumab effects on memory and regulatory T cells. In regard to this clone: Its antigen is not identified.

Points from the study as a whole: Naive T cells seemed more diverse than memory cells; they also seemed major alloresponse contributors. Most alloreactive clones went unmapped to unstimulated subsets; only a minor fraction mapped. Naive or memory phenotype was unassignable for roughly 80-96% of proliferating CD4+ or CD8+ clones.

Some clones are missing from TCRdb's copy, which holds only in-frame ones; the method was immunoSEQ multiplex PCR. The table includes some 90,000 clones, approximately 90% detected once. The V end lost 6 bases, the J end lost 4 bases, and 19 bases lay between the germline ends. This CDR3 spans 15 amino acids. CDR1 is MNHNS, CDR2 SASEGT, per germline. Input material: CD4+ T cells sorted from blood. V and J are TRBV6-1 and TRBJ2-7; D gene ambiguous. This sequence was found in a human donor in good health. The CDR3 nucleotides are TGTGCCAGCAGGATAGCCCCCGGGTCCCTTTACGAGCAGTACTTC. It codes for CASRIAPGSLYEQYF.